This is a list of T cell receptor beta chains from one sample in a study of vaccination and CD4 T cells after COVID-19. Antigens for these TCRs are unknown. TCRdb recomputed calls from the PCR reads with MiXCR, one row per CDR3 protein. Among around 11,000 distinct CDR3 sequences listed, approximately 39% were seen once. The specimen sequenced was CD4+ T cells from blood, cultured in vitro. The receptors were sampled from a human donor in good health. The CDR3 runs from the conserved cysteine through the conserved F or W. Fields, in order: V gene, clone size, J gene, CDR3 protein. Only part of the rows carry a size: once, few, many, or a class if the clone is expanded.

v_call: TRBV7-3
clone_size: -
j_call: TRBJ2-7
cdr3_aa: CASSPLAGGPAEQYF

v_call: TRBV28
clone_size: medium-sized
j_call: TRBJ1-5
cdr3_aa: CASKTWGNQPQHF

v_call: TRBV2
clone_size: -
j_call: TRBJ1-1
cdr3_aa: CASSVRRADAEAFF

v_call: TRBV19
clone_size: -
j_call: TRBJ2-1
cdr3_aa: CASSISRFEQFF

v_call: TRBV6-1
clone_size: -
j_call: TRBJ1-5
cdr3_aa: CASRVDGENQPQHF

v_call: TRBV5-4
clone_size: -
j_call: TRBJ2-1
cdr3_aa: CASPAPSGSLYNEQFF

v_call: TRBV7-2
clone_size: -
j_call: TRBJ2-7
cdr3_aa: CASSPGRSYEQYF

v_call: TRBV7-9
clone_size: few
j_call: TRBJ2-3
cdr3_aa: CASSLVSDTQYF

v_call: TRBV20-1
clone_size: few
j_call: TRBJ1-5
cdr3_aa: CSASQGGEGNQPQHF

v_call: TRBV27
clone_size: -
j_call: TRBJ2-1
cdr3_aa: CASRPGASTYNEQFF

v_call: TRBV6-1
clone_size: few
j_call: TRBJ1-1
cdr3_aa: CASRGTGTNTEAFF

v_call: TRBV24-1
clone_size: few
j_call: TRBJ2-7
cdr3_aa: CATSEPGQGSDEQYF

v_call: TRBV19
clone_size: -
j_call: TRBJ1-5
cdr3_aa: CASRPQTGNQPQHF

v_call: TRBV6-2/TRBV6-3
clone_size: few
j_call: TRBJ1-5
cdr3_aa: CASSVRGSNQPQHF

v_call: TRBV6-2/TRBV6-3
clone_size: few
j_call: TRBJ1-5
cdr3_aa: CASSSTYQPQHF

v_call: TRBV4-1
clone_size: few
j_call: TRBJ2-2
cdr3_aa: CASSQDRAQSTGELFF

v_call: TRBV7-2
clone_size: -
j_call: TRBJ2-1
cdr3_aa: CASSSLTGTGGNEQFF

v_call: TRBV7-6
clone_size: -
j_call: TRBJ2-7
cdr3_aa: CASSLGVGSGSATYEQYF

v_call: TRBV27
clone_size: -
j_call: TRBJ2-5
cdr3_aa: CATQTGTGISETQYF

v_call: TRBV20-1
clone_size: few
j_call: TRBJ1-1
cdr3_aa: CSARVPVRDTEAFF

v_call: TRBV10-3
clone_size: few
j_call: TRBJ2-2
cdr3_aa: CAISDPGQGYTGELFF

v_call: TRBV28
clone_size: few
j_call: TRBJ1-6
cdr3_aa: CASNLRGNSPLHF

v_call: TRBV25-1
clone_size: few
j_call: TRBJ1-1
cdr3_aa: CASSPPGSMNTEAFF

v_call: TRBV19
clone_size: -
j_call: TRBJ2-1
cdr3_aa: CASSIGTVPGNEQFF

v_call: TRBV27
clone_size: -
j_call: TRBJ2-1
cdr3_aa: CASSLLRGSSYNEQFF

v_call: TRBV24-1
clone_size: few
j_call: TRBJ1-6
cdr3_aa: CATSEGTANNSPLHF

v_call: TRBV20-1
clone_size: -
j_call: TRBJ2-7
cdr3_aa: CSARLAGVYEQYF

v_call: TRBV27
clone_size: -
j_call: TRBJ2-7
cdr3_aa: CASSLFGQNYEQYF

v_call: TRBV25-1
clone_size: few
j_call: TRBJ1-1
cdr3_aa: CASVEGVGEAFF